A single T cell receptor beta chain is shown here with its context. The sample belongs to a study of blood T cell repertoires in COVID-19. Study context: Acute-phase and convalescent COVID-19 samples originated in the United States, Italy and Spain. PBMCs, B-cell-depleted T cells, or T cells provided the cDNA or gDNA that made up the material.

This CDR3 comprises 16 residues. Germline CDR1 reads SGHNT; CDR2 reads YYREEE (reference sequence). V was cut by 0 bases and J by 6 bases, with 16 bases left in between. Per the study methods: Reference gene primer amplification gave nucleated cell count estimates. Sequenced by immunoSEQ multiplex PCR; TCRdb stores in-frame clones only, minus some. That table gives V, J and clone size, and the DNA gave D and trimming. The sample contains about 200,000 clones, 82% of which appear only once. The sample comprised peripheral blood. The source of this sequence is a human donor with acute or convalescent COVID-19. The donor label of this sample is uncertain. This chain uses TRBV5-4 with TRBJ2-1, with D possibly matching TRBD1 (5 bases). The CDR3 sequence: CASSLGQGSTGNEQFF. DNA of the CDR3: TGTGCCAGCAGCTTGGGGCAGGGATCTACAGGCAATGAGCAGTTCTTC.